One T cell receptor (beta chain) is described in this entry. The sample is drawn from a study of blood T cell repertoires in COVID-19. About the research overall: The study drew acute and convalescent COVID-19 samples from the United States, Italy and Spain. T cells, B-cell-depleted T cells, or PBMCs provided the cDNA or gDNA that served as material.

Under the authors' procedure: Reference gene primer amplification yielded estimated nucleated cell counts. Sequencing was performed with immunoSEQ multiplex PCR; in TCRdb, only in-frame clones are kept and a portion is missing. The V and J calls and clone size are taken from that table; D and trimming were inferred from the DNA. The table includes around 300,000 clones, approximately 83% detected once. V was pared by 3 bases and J by 7 bases, with 15 bases between. The length of the CDR3 is 14 residues. Germline values: CDR1 LNHDA, CDR2 SQIVND (reference sequence). This clonotype was obtained from a woman in her 30s who had recovered from COVID-19. The gene calls are TRBV19 and TRBJ1-2; weak D call: TRBD1 (6 bases). The source material was peripheral blood. CDR3: CASSIGGATSGYTF. In DNA, the CDR3 is TGTGCCAGTAGTATTGGGGGCGCAACGTCTGGCTACACCTTC. The variable domain in full, completed from reference TRBV19 and TRBJ1-2, reads DGGITQSPKYLFRKEGQNVTLSCEQNLNHDAMYWYRQDPGQGLRLIYYSQIVNDFQKGDIAEGYSVSREKKESFPLTVTSAQKNPTAFYLCASSIGGATSGYTFGSGTRLTVV.